This record covers a single T cell receptor (beta chain). The CDR3 runs 17 residues. Trimming left V 1 base short and J 3 bases short, with 16 bases between. The data derive from a study of shared clonotypes between healthy human individuals. Across the whole study: A donor's plate count was three for CD4 naive and three for CD4 memory; CD8 naive had two and CD8 memory one.

Repertoires were generated with immunoSEQ multiplex PCR, while TCRdb's copy carries only in-frame clones and drops some. Among over 850,000 clones, around 82% were seen once, and the ten largest hold about 0.52%. The sequenced material came from memory CD4+ T cells from PBMCs. Documented subset: CD45RA-negative fraction. The chain uses TRBV5-3 and TRBJ1-4, with a tentative D call TRBD1 (5 bases). TRBV5-3 is an ORF for which the function is uncertain. This sequence originates from a man between 18 and 35 years old in good health. Some clones in this sample may be carry-over from other donors' samples. In nucleotides, the CDR3 is TGTGCCAGAAGCTTGATCAGGGTCGGGCGGTCTAATGAAAAACTGTTTTTT. Translation: CARSLIRVGRSNEKLFF.